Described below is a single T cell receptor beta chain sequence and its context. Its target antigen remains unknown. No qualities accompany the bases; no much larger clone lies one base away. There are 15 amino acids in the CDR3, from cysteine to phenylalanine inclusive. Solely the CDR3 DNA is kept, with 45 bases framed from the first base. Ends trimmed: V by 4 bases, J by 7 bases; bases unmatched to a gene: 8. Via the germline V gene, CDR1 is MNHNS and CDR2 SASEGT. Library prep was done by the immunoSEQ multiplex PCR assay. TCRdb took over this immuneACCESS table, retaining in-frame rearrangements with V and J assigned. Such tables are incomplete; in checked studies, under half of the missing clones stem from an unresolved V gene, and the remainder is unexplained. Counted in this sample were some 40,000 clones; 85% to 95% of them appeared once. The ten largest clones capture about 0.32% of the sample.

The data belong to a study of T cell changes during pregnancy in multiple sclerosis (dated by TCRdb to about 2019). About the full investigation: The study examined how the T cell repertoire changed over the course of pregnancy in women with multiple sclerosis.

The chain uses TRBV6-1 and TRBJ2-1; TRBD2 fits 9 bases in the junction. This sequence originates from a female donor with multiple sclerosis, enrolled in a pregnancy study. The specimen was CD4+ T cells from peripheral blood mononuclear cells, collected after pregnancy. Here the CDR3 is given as CASSVGAGGLNEQFF. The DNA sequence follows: TGTGCCAGCAGTGTGGGAGCGGGGGGACTTAATGAGCAGTTCTTC.